The present TCR beta chain was sequenced within a study of cytomegalovirus exposure and HLA in healthy donors. As for the study in general: A prior analysis found around 110 million unique TCR beta sequences from around 190 million T cells.

Regarding the study as a whole: An assumption of roughly uniform sequencing depth across donors underlay the presence/absence analyses.

Germline CDR1 and CDR2: LGHNT and FRNRAP. J was trimmed by 3 bases and V by 4 bases; bases with no gene match: 12. The CDR3 has 17 residues. On this clone itself: Its antigen remains unknown.

PCR was performed using 60 Vbeta and 13 Jbeta primers. The protocol was immunoSEQ multiplex PCR, while the TCRdb copy is restricted to in-frame clones and leaves out a portion. The sample contains about 93,000 clones, approximately 80% of which appear only once. The receptor comes from a middle-aged man in good health and CMV-seronegative. The sample taken for sequencing was PBMCs. The chain links TRBV12-5 to TRBJ2-1; 7 bases line up with TRBD1. CDR3 in DNA: TGTGCTAGTGGTTGGGACGTGACAGGGATCCTCTACAATGAGCAGTTCTTC. Encoded protein: CASGWDVTGILYNEQFF.